One and the same sample provided the 16 T cell receptor beta chains below, sequenced in a study of cytomegalovirus exposure and HLA in healthy donors. The PCR made use of 60 Vbeta and 13 Jbeta primers. Here immunoSEQ multiplex PCR was the method, and the copy in TCRdb shows in-frame clones only, minus some. This sample has about 180,000 clones, with 76% found just once. The specimen was PBMCs. The receptors come from a woman in her thirties in good health and CMV-seropositive.

This chain connects TRBV5-6 to TRBJ2-1; 12 nucleotides align to TRBD2. Trimming cost V 0 bases and J 2 bases; bases outside gene matches: 3. The CDR3 runs to 17 residues. Germline assignment: CDR1 SGHDT and CDR2 YYEEEE. CDR3 sequence reads: CASSLELAGGAYNEQFF. The DNA of the CDR3 is TGTGCCAGCAGCTTGGAACTAGCGGGGGGAGCCTACAATGAGCAGTTCTTC.

This clone appeared a few times. The J gene is TRBJ1-2, the V gene TRBV28; D is ambiguous. The CDR3 spans 13 residues. V shed 9 bases and J shed 4 bases, with 15 bases lying between them. Germline lookup yields CDR1 MDHEN and CDR2 SYDVKM. DNA for the CDR3: TGTGCCAGTACTCCTCGGGAGTTCTATGGCTACACCTTC. Encoded protein: CASTPREFYGYTF.

Written as DNA, the CDR3 is TGTGCCAGCAGCTTAGGAGGGGGTGGTAGCGAAAAACTGTTTTTT. Residues: CASSLGGGGSEKLFF. The rearrangement links TRBV7-2 to TRBJ1-4, with D possibly being TRBD1 (6 bases). Germline lookup yields CDR1 SGHTA and CDR2 FQGNSA. CDR3 length: 15 amino acids. Trimming took 1 base from V and 8 from J, leaving 14 bases between them. The full variable domain, completed using reference TRBV7-2 and TRBJ1-4, is GAGVSQSPSNKVTEKGKDVELRCDPISGHTALYWYRQSLGQGLEFLIYFQGNSAPDKSGLPSDRFSAERTGGSVSTLTIQRTQQEDSAVYLCASSLGGGGSEKLFFGSGTQLSVL.

This chain joins TRBV6-1 and TRBJ2-5; TRBD2 aligns across 7 bases. V shed 1 base, J shed 4 bases, and the junction held 9 bases outside the gene matches. Germline V gives CDR1 MNHNS, CDR2 SASEGT. This CDR3 is built from 16 residues. DNA for the CDR3: TGTGCCAGCAGTGAAGGTTTTTTCTGGGGGGGAGAGACCCAGTACTTC. Protein sequence: CASSEGFFWGGETQYF.

The V and J genes are TRBV7-8 and TRBJ2-7; weak D call: TRBD1 (7 bases). V was cut by 4 bases and J by 5 bases, with 18 bases left in between. Per the germline V gene, CDR1 is SGHVS and CDR2 is FQNEAQ. The CDR3 sequence is 15 residues long. CDR3: CASSSLSSRGDEQYF. In DNA, the CDR3 is TGTGCCAGCAGCTCCCTGTCAAGCAGGGGGGACGAGCAGTACTTC.

The chain uses TRBV4-2 and TRBJ1-5; TRBD1 agrees at 9 bases. Trimming at V came to 6 bases and at J to 5 bases, leaving 2 bases not matched to a gene. The germline CDR1 and CDR2 sequences are LGHNA and YNFKEQ. The CDR3 has 13 amino acids. The CDR3 spells CASSDRGDQPQHF. CDR3 nucleotides: TGTGCCAGCAGTGACAGGGGGGATCAGCCCCAGCATTTT.

The chain employs TRBV4-1 and TRBJ2-7, with unresolved D. Germline V gene sequence: CDR1 MGHRA, CDR2 YSYEKL. The CDR3 is made up of 16 amino acids. With 0 bases removed from V and 0 bases from J, the gap between germline ends came to 12 bases. CDR3 sequence reads: CASSQEPTYSSYEQYF. The CDR3 DNA sequence: TGCGCCAGCAGCCAAGAACCGACATATAGCTCCTACGAGCAGTACTTC.

The chain employs TRBV6-4 and TRBJ1-5; D call uncertain. The CDR3 length is 15 residues. V lost 2 bases, J lost 4 bases, and 12 bases lay in between. Per the germline V gene, CDR1 is MRHNA and CDR2 is SNTAGT. This CDR3 reads CASSDSKSYNQPQHF. The CDR3 DNA is TGTGCCAGCAGTGACAGCAAAAGCTATAATCAGCCCCAGCATTTT.

J is TRBJ2-6 and V is TRBV25-1; no clear D gene. Germline V gene sequence: CDR1 MGHDK, CDR2 SYGVNS. V was trimmed by 4 bases and J by 0 bases, leaving 4 bases between them. The CDR3 contains 14 residues. This CDR3 is CASSVNSGANVLTF. CDR3 nucleotide sequence: TGTGCCAGCAGTGTTAACTCTGGGGCCAACGTCCTGACTTTC.

V gene TRBV27 combines with J gene TRBJ2-5; 9 bases line up with TRBD1. The CDR3 has 14 amino acids. J lost 5 bases, V lost 4 bases, and 5 bases had no gene match. CDR1 MNHEY and CDR2 SMNVEV come from the germline V gene (reference sequence). CDR3 region: CASSSPGQGETQYF. CDR3 coding DNA: TGTGCCAGCAGTTCGCCGGGACAGGGTGAGACCCAGTACTTC.

J is TRBJ2-3 and V is TRBV6-6; tentative D call: TRBD2 (7 bases). The CDR3 is 15 residues long. Germline V gene data show CDR1 as MNHNY and CDR2 as SVGAGI (reference sequence). The V and J ends lost 2 bases and 2 bases respectively, with 11 bases between them. The DNA of the CDR3 is TGTGCCAGCAGTTACCGTGCGGGGGCCACAGATACGCAGTATTTT. Protein: CASSYRAGATDTQYF.

This chain links TRBV28 with TRBJ1-5; 8 bases are shared with TRBD1. Germline CDR1 is MDHEN and CDR2 is SYDVKM. Trimming removed 5 bases from V and 7 bases from J; junction bases left unmatched: 13. The CDR3 sequence is 16 residues long. In DNA, the CDR3 is TGTGCCAGCAGTCCCTCGACAGGGGCCCCACGCCAGCCCCAGCATTTT. It specifies CASSPSTGAPRQPQHF.

This chain connects TRBV11-3 to TRBJ1-6; D remains unclear. The CDR3 consists of 16 residues. The V gene's germline CDR1 is SGHNT and CDR2 YENEEA. V was clipped by 1 base and J by 0 bases, with 7 bases between them. The CDR3 reads CASSLARSSYNSPLHF. In DNA form, the CDR3 reads TGTGCCAGCAGCTTAGCTCGCAGCTCCTATAATTCACCCCTCCACTTT.

The V and J genes are TRBV4-1 and TRBJ2-5, with 11 bases lining up with TRBD1. CDR1 and CDR2 (germline): MGHRA, YSYEKL. Trimming cost V 4 bases and J 4 bases; bases outside gene matches: 8. The CDR3 runs to 16 residues. This CDR3 is CASSLSRGTGGETQYF. The DNA of the CDR3 is TGCGCCAGCAGCCTCTCTCGAGGGACAGGGGGAGAGACCCAGTACTTC.

The gene calls are TRBV6-6 and TRBJ1-1; 7 positions match TRBD1. The CDR3 has 12 amino acids. V lost 4 bases and J lost 11; bases outside the gene matches: 7. Germline V gene lookup returns CDR1 MNHNY and CDR2 SVGAGI (reference sequence). This CDR3 reads CASSSPQGGAFF. The CDR3 bases are TGTGCCAGCAGTTCCCCCCAGGGGGGTGCTTTCTTT.

V and J are TRBV6-5 and TRBJ1-2; the D is unclear. The CDR3 runs 14 residues. In germline, CDR1 is MNHEY, CDR2 SVGAGI. V lost 0 bases, J lost 2 bases, and 7 bases lay in between. The CDR3, as DNA: TGTGCCAGCAGTTACTCTGACATAAACTATGGCTACACCTTC. This gives the protein CASSYSDINYGYTF.